This T cell receptor (beta chain) comes out of a study of cytomegalovirus exposure and HLA in healthy donors. Study outcomes and limitations: Rare TCR sequences dominated, though some public TCRs recurred in many donors.

Healthy bone marrow donors made up the donors. Details on this clone: Its specificity is not known.

The CDR3 totals 15 residues. Germline-derived CDR1 and CDR2 are MNHEY and SVGAGI. Trimming took 6 bases from V and 4 from J; bases not matched to a gene: 8. Primers included in the PCR were 60 Vbeta and 13 Jbeta primers. Libraries were prepared by immunoSEQ multiplex PCR; TCRdb keeps only in-frame clonotypes and omits some of them. The sample shows roughly 74,000 clones, roughly 79% of them seen only once. V gene TRBV6-5 combines with J gene TRBJ2-2; 7 bases are a match to TRBD2. Sequenced: PBMCs. The receptor was isolated from a man in his forties in good health and CMV-seronegative. CDR3 amino acids: CASSTERGGTGELFF. The CDR3 nucleotides are TGTGCCAGCAGCACCGAGCGGGGTGGCACCGGGGAGCTGTTTTTT.